Listed here are 32 T cell receptor beta chains from one sample, sequenced in a study of blood T cells in healthy people across ages. PCR was performed a second time for about 6 to 11 cycles using a sample-barcoded 5' primer and a J-beta primer mix. TCRdb redid the calling of the 5' RACE reads with MiXCR, one entry per CDR3 protein. The table has around 800,000 distinct CDR3 sequences, around 24% seen once. The data also belong to a second study, concerning T cells of mothers and their children.

The sample consisted of blood. The receptor source for this set is a boy between 10 and 17 years old in good health.

The V gene is TRBV20-1, the J gene TRBJ2-5, with TRBD2 matching 14 bases. The end of the DNA is better explained by TRBJ2-7, so the J call may be wrong. Germline assignment: CDR1 DFQATT and CDR2 SNEGSKA (reference sequence). The CDR3 length is 14 residues. The CDR3 loop is CSALGLAGGYEQYF. The CDR3 coding sequence is TGCAGTGCATTAGGACTAGCGGGGGGCTACGAGCAGTACTTC.

On this clonotype itself: It may be a read error: a sequence one base away is much more abundant. This sequence joins TRBV29-1 and TRBJ2-4, with TRBD1 identical over 9 bases. The trim removed 8 bases at V and 9 bases at J, leaving 11 bases unmatched. CDR3 length: 13 amino acids. Looked up from germline, CDR1 is SQVTM and CDR2 is ANQGSEA. CDR3: CSIGPGQGSIQYF. CDR3 DNA sequence: TGCAGCATTGGGCCCGGACAGGGGAGCATTCAGTACTTC.

This clonotype was seen just once. This chain uses TRBV7-9 with TRBJ1-3; D unclear. Germline CDR1 reads SEHNR; CDR2 reads FQNEAQ (reference sequence). V lost 4 bases and J lost 0, with 7 bases in between. The length of the CDR3 is 14 residues. CDR3 DNA sequence: TGTGCCAGCAGCTGGTCAGGCTCTGGAAACACCATATATTTT. Protein sequence: CASSWSGSGNTIYF.

The rearrangement links TRBV4-2 to TRBJ2-7, with TRBD1 matching 8 bases. Germline CDR1 reads LGHNA; CDR2 reads YNFKEQ. V gave up 0 bases and J gave up 1 base; unmatched junction bases: 8. This CDR3 spans 17 amino acids. The CDR3 bases are TGTGCCAGCAGCCAAGAGGACAGTCGGACAGGGTCCTACGAGCAGTACTTC. Protein sequence: CASSQEDSRTGSYEQYF.

The rearrangement uses TRBV7-8 and TRBJ1-1; D gene unclear. The CDR3 is made up of 14 amino acids. CDR1 is SGHVS and CDR2 is FQNEAQ in the germline V gene. Between the trimmed V and J ends, which lost 4 bases and 5 bases, there was a span of 14 bases. The CDR3 spells CASSSSRGRTEAFF. In DNA form, the CDR3 reads TGTGCCAGCAGCTCCTCCCGCGGGAGAACTGAAGCTTTCTTT.

This clonotype was counted only a few times. The rearrangement uses TRBV4-1 and TRBJ1-2; no reliable D call. This CDR3 is built from 12 residues. Looked up from germline, CDR1 is MGHRA and CDR2 is YSYEKL. The germline V and J ends were trimmed by 3 bases and 10 bases, with 12 bases remaining between them. The CDR3 DNA reads as TGCGCCAGCAGCCAGGACGCTTCGTTCTACACCTTC. Residues: CASSQDASFYTF.

CDR3 region: CASSPGLNIQGHEQYF. CDR3 DNA: TGTGCCAGCTCACCAGGTTTGAATATCCAGGGCCACGAGCAGTACTTC. The rearrangement joins TRBV28 to TRBJ2-7; a possible D gene is TRBD1 (5 bases). V was pared by 8 bases and J by 5 bases, with 25 bases between. The CDR3 runs 16 residues. The germline V gene encodes CDR1 MDHEN and CDR2 SYDVKM.

V usage is TRBV19 and J usage is TRBJ2-5; TRBD1 agrees at 7 bases. Trimming at V came to 9 bases and at J to 4 bases, leaving 5 bases not matched to a gene. Per germline, CDR1 LNHDA and CDR2 SQIVND (reference sequence). The CDR3 runs to 12 residues. The CDR3 spells CASGDRLETQYF. As DNA, the CDR3 is TGTGCCAGCGGGGACAGATTAGAGACCCAGTACTTC.

The chain recombines TRBV6-6 with TRBJ1-2; D gene unclear. Trimming left V 5 bases short and J 1 base short, with 8 bases between. Germline CDR1 MNHNY, CDR2 SVGAGI (reference sequence). This CDR3 comprises 13 residues. CDR3 protein: CASSPPNNYGYTF. The CDR3, as DNA: TGTGCCAGCAGTCCGCCTAATAACTATGGCTACACCTTC.

This chain's CDR3 is CSARTSSDSQQYF. In DNA form, the CDR3 reads TGCAGTGCTAGGACTTCGTCGGACAGTCAGCAGTACTTC. The chain is built from TRBV20-1 and TRBJ2-1; D possibly corresponds to TRBD1 (6 bases). The tail of the sequence fits TRBJ2-7 better, so the J call may be wrong. The CDR3 totals 13 residues. Germline loops: CDR1 DFQATT, CDR2 SNEGSKA (reference sequence).

In this sample, this clonotype turned up a few times. V gene TRBV4-1 combines with J gene TRBJ1-2, with D possibly matching TRBD1 (5 bases). The CDR3 is made up of 16 amino acids. The germline V gene encodes CDR1 MGHRA and CDR2 YSYEKL. V gave up 3 bases and J gave up 4 bases, with 18 bases separating them. The CDR3 coding sequence is TGCGCCAGCAGCCATTCCCATGGGGCCAGGGTCTATGGCTACACCTTC. It translates to CASSHSHGARVYGYTF.

This chain joins TRBV27 and TRBJ1-2; D unclear. The CDR3 runs to 13 residues. V lost 2 bases to trimming and J lost 8 bases, with 12 bases between them. The germline CDR1 and CDR2 sequences are MNHEY and SMNVEV (reference sequence). The CDR3 spells CASSLKVEDGYTF. DNA of the CDR3: TGTGCCAGCAGTTTAAAAGTAGAGGACGGCTACACCTTC.

This clonotype was detected ten times or more. The chain links TRBV11-1 to TRBJ2-1; D unresolved. The V gene lost 5 bases and the J gene lost 5 bases, with 4 bases spanning the gap. The length of the CDR3 is 11 residues. Germline CDR1 reads SGHAT; CDR2 reads FQDESV (reference sequence). The CDR3 is CASSPDNEQFF. The CDR3 region has the DNA TGTGCCAGCAGCCCCGACAATGAGCAGTTCTTC.

The genes are TRBV2 and TRBJ1-1, with 8 bases lining up with TRBD1. Germline CDR1 SNHLY, CDR2 FYNNEI. This CDR3 is built from 14 residues. The V gene end was trimmed by 7 bases and the J gene end by 4 bases; junction bases not matched to a gene: 8. The CDR3 sequence: CASIQQGVVTEAFF. The CDR3 DNA reads as TGTGCCAGCATACAACAGGGGGTGGTCACTGAAGCTTTCTTT.

In its sample, this clonotype was seen many times. This chain links TRBV5-1 with TRBJ2-7; perhaps TRBD2 as D (5 bases). With 2 bases removed from V and 3 bases from J, the gap between germline ends came to 12 bases. CDR3 length: 14 residues. Germline V lookup: CDR1 SGHRS, CDR2 YFSETQ. DNA for the CDR3: TGCGCCAGCAGCTTTACCTCGGGAAGCTACGAGCAGTACTTC. This sequence encodes CASSFTSGSYEQYF.

This rearrangement joins TRBV5-1 to TRBJ2-5, with 9 nucleotides matching TRBD2. V dropped 0 bases and J dropped 4; count of bases not matched to a gene: 10. From germline, CDR1 is SGHRS and CDR2 YFSETQ. The CDR3 totals 17 residues. The CDR3 is CASSLASAGGPAETQYF. CDR3 in DNA: TGCGCCAGCAGCTTGGCCAGCGCGGGGGGGCCGGCAGAGACCCAGTACTTC.

The chain carries TRBV14 and TRBJ2-3; D is uncertain. CDR1 and CDR2 from the germline V gene are SGHDN and FVKESK. V lost 0 bases and J 7 bases, leaving 8 bases between the germline ends. The CDR3 runs to 13 residues. CDR3 in amino acids: CASSQDPLNTQYF. The CDR3 nucleotides are TGTGCCAGCAGCCAAGACCCTTTAAATACGCAGTATTTT.

The chain links TRBV5-1 to TRBJ1-3; 8 nucleotides line up with TRBD1. Germline values: CDR1 SGHRS, CDR2 YFSETQ. There are 17 residues in the CDR3. Germline trimming cut 0 bases from V and 4 bases from J; bases unmatched to any gene: 9. This CDR3 is CASSLGWDRSRGNTIYF. The CDR3 coding sequence is TGCGCCAGCAGCTTGGGATGGGACAGGAGTCGGGGAAACACCATATATTTT.

The chain joins TRBV2 to TRBJ2-7, with D perhaps TRBD1 or TRBD2 (5 bases each). The CDR3 has 15 residues. Trimming removed 5 bases from V and 1 base from J, with 15 bases in between. Germline lookup yields CDR1 SNHLY and CDR2 FYNNEI. CDR3 amino acids: CASSSGPNKSYEQYF. CDR3 DNA: TGTGCCAGCAGTTCGGGACCGAACAAGTCCTACGAGCAGTACTTC.

Many counts were recorded for this clonotype. The chain employs TRBV29-1 and TRBJ2-1; weak D call: TRBD1 (6 bases). The CDR3 spans 13 residues. Trimming pared 3 bases from V and 4 bases from J, leaving 10 bases between. The germline V gene has CDR1 SQVTM and CDR2 ANQGSEA. The CDR3 reads CSVEWTAYNEQFF. The CDR3 DNA reads TGCAGCGTTGAGTGGACAGCGTACAATGAGCAGTTCTTC.

A few counts support this clonotype. The rearrangement uses TRBV7-2 and TRBJ2-5, with unresolved D. The ends were cut back, 0 bases at V and 2 bases at J, with 13 bases in the middle. The CDR3 extends over 16 amino acids. Per the germline V gene, CDR1 is SGHTA and CDR2 is FQGNSA. Here the CDR3 reads CASSLAFSFRQETQYF. CDR3 DNA sequence: TGTGCCAGCAGCTTAGCGTTTAGCTTCAGGCAAGAGACCCAGTACTTC.

This clonotype came up a few times. CDR3 coding DNA: TGTGCCAGCAGCCCTGGACTAGCGGGGGGGTCAGATACGCAGTATTTT. This codes for CASSPGLAGGSDTQYF. The V call is TRBV12-3 or TRBV12-4, the J call TRBJ2-3; 15 positions match TRBD2. Trimming took 6 bases from V and 4 from J; bases not matched to a gene: 5. The CDR3 sequence is 16 residues long.

The rearrangement joins TRBV7-9 to TRBJ2-7, with TRBD1 matching 10 bases. The CDR3 has 17 amino acids. Germline-derived CDR1 and CDR2 are SEHNR and FQNEAQ (reference sequence). V lost 5 bases to trimming and J lost 0 bases; unmatched junction nucleotides: 10. CDR3 residues: CASSLTGTGAGSYEQYF. Here the CDR3 DNA reads TGTGCCAGCAGCCTCACCGGGACAGGGGCAGGCTCCTACGAGCAGTACTTC.

This clonotype was found a few times. This chain connects TRBV29-1 to TRBJ1-1; 7 bases are shared with TRBD1. The CDR3 runs 13 residues. The germline gives CDR1 SQVTM, CDR2 ANQGSEA. V trimming: 6 bases; J trimming: 8 bases; junction bases outside the gene matches: 12. The CDR3 region is CSVLIRTGAEAFF. In DNA form, the CDR3 reads TGCAGCGTCCTCATCAGGACAGGAGCGGAAGCTTTCTTT. Full variable domain (rest looked up from reference TRBV29-1 and TRBJ1-1): SAVISQKPSRDICQRGTSLTIQCQVDSQVTMMFWYRQQPGQSLTLIATANQGSEATYESGFVIDKFPISRPNLTFSTLTVSNMSPEDSSIYLCSVLIRTGAEAFFGQGTRLTVV.

The chain employs TRBV12-3 or TRBV12-4 and TRBJ1-5; D uncertain. V lost 3 bases and J lost 0, with 6 bases in between. This CDR3 has 14 amino acids. The CDR3 is CASSFSASNQPQHF. The DNA for the CDR3 is TGTGCCAGCAGTTTCTCGGCTAGCAATCAGCCCCAGCATTTT.

This clonotype has a count of ten or more. The CDR3 DNA reads TGTGCCAGCAGTGCGGTACCAACACTTGGCGAGCAGTACTTC. Its translation: CASSAVPTLGEQYF. V is TRBV2 and J is TRBJ2-7; no definite D call. Germline values: CDR1 SNHLY, CDR2 FYNNEI. V gave up 4 bases and J gave up 6 bases, with 16 bases separating them. The CDR3 runs to 14 residues.

V gene TRBV2 combines with J gene TRBJ2-5; D not certain. The CDR3 has 14 residues. V was trimmed by 1 base and J by 0 bases, leaving 6 bases between them. Germline V gives CDR1 SNHLY, CDR2 FYNNEI. The CDR3 nucleotides read TGTGCCAGCAGTGAAGGGACCGACCAAGAGACCCAGTACTTC. This gives the protein CASSEGTDQETQYF. The entire variable domain, with the rest obtained from reference TRBV2 and TRBJ2-5, is as follows: EPEVTQTPSHQVTQMGQEVILRCVPISNHLYFYWYRQILGQKVEFLVSFYNNEISEKSEIFDDQFSVERPDGSNFTLKIRSTKLEDSAMYFCASSEGTDQETQYFGPGTRLLVL.

The J gene is TRBJ2-5, the V gene TRBV12-3 or TRBV12-4, with 9 bases identical to TRBD1. The J call is in doubt because the DNA end fits TRBJ2-1 better. The CDR3 has 16 residues. CDR3 sequence: CASSLAPGQGSYEQFF. In nucleotides, the CDR3 is TGTGCCAGCAGTTTAGCCCCGGGACAGGGCTCCTACGAGCAGTTCTTC.

This clonotype was detected a few times. V gene TRBV7-9 combines with J gene TRBJ2-7; TRBD1 matches at 9 bases. Germline trimming cut 4 bases from V and 0 bases from J; bases unmatched to any gene: 16. Per the germline V gene, CDR1 is SEHNR and CDR2 is FQNEAQ (reference sequence). The CDR3 sequence is 19 residues long. The CDR3 DNA reads as TGTGCCAGCAGCTCACCCACCGGGACAGGGATGGGAATCTCCTACGAGCAGTACTTC. As protein: CASSSPTGTGMGISYEQYF.

V usage is TRBV5-5 and J usage is TRBJ2-5; 7 bases are a match to TRBD2. J was trimmed by 4 bases and V by 2 bases; bases with no gene match: 8. Germline V lookup: CDR1 SGHKS, CDR2 YYEKEE (reference sequence). The CDR3 runs 15 residues. The CDR3 sequence: CASSFLAVNLETQYF. The CDR3 region has the DNA TGTGCCAGCAGCTTCCTAGCGGTAAATTTAGAGACCCAGTACTTC.

V is TRBV7-2 and J is TRBJ1-4; TRBD1 agrees at 10 bases. Germline V lookup: CDR1 SGHTA, CDR2 FQGNSA. J gave up 8 bases and V 5 bases, and 2 bases lay outside the gene matches. This CDR3 is 13 amino acids long. The CDR3 loop is CASSTGQGEKLFF. The CDR3 DNA is TGTGCCAGCAGCACGGGACAGGGGGAAAAACTGTTTTTT.

This clonotype was seen a handful of times. The chain is built from TRBV2 and TRBJ2-3; 11 bases align to TRBD1. The V gene's germline CDR1 is SNHLY and CDR2 FYNNEI. The CDR3 is made up of 15 amino acids. Trimming cost V 6 bases and J 4 bases; bases outside gene matches: 6. The CDR3 DNA follows: TGTGCCAGCAGGGCCGGACAGGGGGCCTCAGATACGCAGTATTTT. Translated, it gives CASRAGQGASDTQYF.